Listed below are T cell receptor beta chains from one sample, sequenced in a study of siplizumab effects on memory and regulatory T cells. Some clones are missing from TCRdb's copy, which holds only in-frame ones; the method was immunoSEQ multiplex PCR. The sample records about 94,000 clones, about 94% being singletons. Sequencing input: non-Treg CD4+ T cells sorted from blood. The receptor set was obtained from a human donor in good health. Both conserved end residues are part of each CDR3. A D gene is named only where the DNA matches it firmly. Some rows have no size entry. The others give once, few or many, or a class for an expanded clone.

>TRBJ1-1|TRBV18|.|.
TGTGCCAGCTCACCCTCGTCGGGGGACACTGAAGCTTTCTTT
CASSPSSGDTEAFF
>TRBJ2-2|TRBV6-1|.|.
TGTGCCAGCAGTGCGGGCACCTCGGCCGGGGAGCTGTTTTTT
CASSAGTSAGELFF
>TRBJ1-2|TRBV19|.|once
TGTGCCAGTAGTATATCCCCGGGGCAGAACTATGGCTACACCTTC
CASSISPGQNYGYTF
>TRBJ2-2|TRBV18|.|.
TGTGCCAGCTTACCGGGACAGAACACCGGGGAGCTGTTTTTT
CASLPGQNTGELFF
>TRBJ2-7|TRBV27|.|.
TGTGCCAGCAGTTTCGTGGGACCGAGCTCCTACGAGCAGTACTTC
CASSFVGPSSYEQYF
>TRBJ1-4|TRBV5-5|.|.
TGTGCCAGCAGCCTAAATGAAAAACTGTTTTTT
CASSLNEKLFF
>TRBJ1-3|TRBV7-2|.|.
TGTGCCAGCAGCGCAATCGGGACCACTGGAAACACCATATATTTT
CASSAIGTTGNTIYF
>TRBJ2-2|TRBV7-9|.|.
TGTGCCAGCAGCACCTCGGCGGCACAGAACACCGGGGAGCTGTTTTTT
CASSTSAAQNTGELFF
>TRBJ1-2|TRBV10-3|TRBD1|.
TGTGCCATCAGTGAAGCCGGGACAGGGAGGAACCCCAGCTACACCTTC
CAISEAGTGRNPSYTF
>TRBJ2-2|TRBV5-1|.|.
TGCGCCAGCAGCTTGTTACTGAACACCGGGGAGCTGTTTTTT
CASSLLLNTGELFF
>TRBJ2-7|TRBV5-4|.|.
TGTGCCAGCAGCGTCCCCGGGGGCGAGCAGTACTTC
CASSVPGGEQYF
>TRBJ1-2|TRBV2|.|.
TGTGCCAGCAGTGAAGGTGCCGTCACCTATGGCTACACCTTC
CASSEGAVTYGYTF
>TRBJ2-3|TRBV5-4|.|once
TGTGCCAGCAGCTTGGGTAGGCAGTCGGGTACGCAGTATTTT
CASSLGRQSGTQYF
>TRBJ2-7|TRBV6-6|.|.
TGTGCCAGCAGTTACCTACAGGGATCGTACGAGCAGTACTTC
CASSYLQGSYEQYF
>TRBJ2-2|TRBV7-9|.|once
TGTGCCAGCAGCCTAGACAGGTCGAACACCGGGGAGCTGTTTTTT
CASSLDRSNTGELFF
>TRBJ1-1|TRBV6-5|TRBD1|once
TGTGCCAGCACACGACAGGGATCGTACACTGAAGCTTTCTTT
CASTRQGSYTEAFF
>TRBJ2-7|TRBV6-5|.|once
TGTGCCAGCAGAGGAGGGGGGTCCTACGAGCAGTACTTC
CASRGGGSYEQYF
>TRBJ2-5|TRBV25-1|TRBD1|.
TGTGCCAGCAGTGAGAGACAGGGAGTGATGGAGACCCAGTACTTC
CASSERQGVMETQYF
>TRBJ1-1|TRBV5-4|.|.
TGTGCCAGCAGCTTAGGGCTGAACACTGAAGCTTTCTTT
CASSLGLNTEAFF
>TRBJ1-5|TRBV6-6|.|.
TGTGCCAGCTCTCGGGAGGGATCCCCCAGCAATCAGCCCCAGCATTTT
CASSREGSPSNQPQHF
>TRBJ2-1|TRBV11-3|.|.
TGTGCCAGCAGCCACCGTGGAGGATCCTACAATGAGCAGTTCTTC
CASSHRGGSYNEQFF
>TRBJ2-7|TRBV27|.|.
TGTGCCAGCAGTCGGGACAACTACGAGCAGTACTTC
CASSRDNYEQYF
>TRBJ2-1|TRBV7-9|.|.
TGTGCCAGCAGCCCCACCGATGAGCAGTTCTTC
CASSPTDEQFF
>TRBJ2-5|TRBV5-1|.|.
TGCGCCAGCAGCTTGGGAGGCACAGTACAAGAGACCCAGTACTTC
CASSLGGTVQETQYF
>TRBJ1-1|TRBV7-8|.|.
TGTGCCAGCAGCCCAGATACTGAAGCTTTCTTT
CASSPDTEAFF
>TRBJ2-2|TRBV11-1|.|.
TGTGCCAGCAAAGGGGGGCAGAACACCGGGGAGCTGTTTTTT
CASKGGQNTGELFF
>TRBJ2-7|TRBV9|TRBD2|.
TGTGCCAGCAGCGTAGGCCCTAGCGGCGACTACGAGCAGTACTTC
CASSVGPSGDYEQYF
>TRBJ2-3|TRBV7-2|.|.
TGTGCCAGCAGCTCCACGGCTGGAATGCAACCCTGGGATACGCAGTATTTT
CASSSTAGMQPWDTQYF
>TRBJ1-2|TRBV4-2|.|once
TGTGCCAGCAGCCAGCCCAGGGGAATGAACTATGGCTACACCTTC
CASSQPRGMNYGYTF
>TRBJ2-6|TRBV6-5|.|.
TGTGCCAGCAACGCGGCCTCTGGGGCCAACGTCCTGACTTTC
CASNAASGANVLTF